This entry lists 21 T cell receptor beta chains sequenced from one sample in a study of post-analysis software for immune sequencing data. Antigens of these TCRs are unknown. Unique molecular identifiers were carried by the TCR beta cDNA libraries. One entry per CDR3 protein results from TCRdb running MiXCR on the PCR reads. The data hold roughly 540,000 distinct CDR3 sequences, with around 34% observed a single time. The study's findings and limits: Patients carried four or five TRBV segments more frequently than controls did, and TRBV5-6, TRBV5-1 and TRBV20-1 were among them.

Material: blood. The receptor source for this set is a girl aged 2-17 years with multiple sclerosis.

The rearrangement joins TRBV7-8 to TRBJ1-5; TRBD1 aligns across 7 bases. This CDR3 has 17 residues. The germline V gene has CDR1 SGHVS and CDR2 FQNEAQ. V dropped 5 bases and J dropped 1; count of bases not matched to a gene: 11. CDR3 coding DNA: TGTGCCAGCAGCCCAACACGAGGACAGGAAAGCAATCAGCCCCAGCATTTT. This codes for CASSPTRGQESNQPQHF.

The chain recombines TRBV3-1 with TRBJ1-2, with 9 bases fitting TRBD1. With 5 bases clipped from V and 6 bases from J, the junction kept 13 bases outside the gene matches. The length of the CDR3 is 16 residues. Looked up from germline, CDR1 is LGHDT and CDR2 is YNNKEL (reference sequence). CDR3 in amino acids: CASSVTITGGSDGYTF. For the CDR3, the DNA is TGTGCCAGCAGCGTCACCATTACAGGGGGCAGCGATGGCTACACCTTC.

This clonotype was detected many times. This rearrangement joins TRBV20-1 to TRBJ2-5; 10 bases line up with TRBD2. This CDR3 spans 15 amino acids. The V and J ends lost 3 bases and 5 bases, in that order; junction bases with no gene match: 9. The germline gives CDR1 DFQATT, CDR2 SNEGSKA (reference sequence). CDR3 residues: CSASVPSGGGETQYF. CDR3 DNA sequence: TGCAGTGCTAGTGTTCCTAGCGGGGGTGGTGAGACCCAGTACTTC.

For this clonotype: Mismatch with germline at one junction end may stem from a read error. The chain combines TRBV7-2 with TRBJ2-1; the D gene is possibly TRBD1 (6 bases). Germline values: CDR1 SGHTA, CDR2 FQGNSA. This CDR3 is 14 amino acids long. The CDR3 loop reads CASSVARDNFEQFF. The CDR3 DNA reads TGTGCCAGCAGCGTAGCCCGGGACAACTTTGAGCAGTTCTTC.

This clonotype was recorded a few times. V gene TRBV5-1 combines with J gene TRBJ1-2; D ambiguous. The CDR3 consists of 15 residues. The V gene lost 2 bases and the J gene lost 1 base, with 12 bases spanning the gap. Germline CDR1 and CDR2: SGHRS and YFSETQ. The DNA for the CDR3 is TGCGCCAGCAGCTTAAAAGTAGAGATTAACTATGGCTACACCTTC. Amino acids: CASSLKVEINYGYTF.

This clonotype was seen more than once but under ten times. The rearrangement links TRBV7-3 to TRBJ2-1; D is unresolved. This CDR3 has 13 amino acids. Trimming stripped 2 bases from V and 5 bases from J, with 7 bases between. Germline V gene sequence: CDR1 SGHTA, CDR2 FQGTGA. This chain's CDR3 is CASSLAENNEQFF. CDR3 bases: TGTGCCAGCAGCTTAGCCGAAAACAATGAGCAGTTCTTC.

This clonotype was detected only a few times. The V and J genes are TRBV5-1 and TRBJ2-1, with unresolved D. Trimming took off 0 bases at V and 8 bases at J, with 12 bases between the two ends. There are 14 residues in the CDR3. Germline CDR1 and CDR2: SGHRS and YFSETQ. The CDR3 is CASSLVATLDEQFF. Written as DNA, the CDR3 is TGCGCCAGCAGCTTGGTAGCTACTTTAGATGAGCAGTTCTTC. Based on the CDR3 plus reference TRBV5-1 and TRBJ2-1, the full variable domain is KAGVTQTPRYLIKTRGQQVTLSCSPISGHRSVSWYQQTPGQGLQFLFEYFSETQRNKGNFPGRFSGRQFSNSRSEMNVSTLELGDSALYLCASSLVATLDEQFFGPGTRLTVL.

This clonotype was recorded a few times. The CDR3: CATSDLRTSSYNEQFF. In DNA form, the CDR3 reads TGTGCCACCAGTGATTTGAGGACAAGCTCCTACAATGAGCAGTTCTTC. This chain joins TRBV24-1 and TRBJ2-1, with D perhaps matching TRBD1 (5 bases). Between the trimmed V and J ends, which lost 0 bases and 0 bases, there was a span of 8 bases. CDR3 length equals 16 residues. The V gene's germline CDR1 is KGHDR and CDR2 SFDVKD.

V and J are TRBV7-2 and TRBJ1-1; a weak D match, TRBD1 (5 bases). Per germline, CDR1 SGHTA and CDR2 FQGNSA. The CDR3 sequence is 13 residues long. Trimming took 8 bases from V and 5 from J, leaving 15 bases between them. DNA for the CDR3: TGTGCCAGCCGCGTTCAGGGTTTAACTGAAGCTTTCTTT. It codes for CASRVQGLTEAFF.

About this clonotype itself: The junction differs from germline at one of its ends, possibly a read error. This chain uses TRBV5-1 with TRBJ2-3, with TRBD1 as a possible D gene (5 bases). The germline V gene has CDR1 SGHRS and CDR2 YFSETQ. The CDR3 spans 16 residues. For the CDR3, the DNA is TGCGCCAGCAGCCCCCGACTGCGCTCCTTCACAGGTACGCAGTATTTT. Protein sequence: CASSPRLRSFTGTQYF.

The chain recombines TRBV7-2 with TRBJ2-5, with TRBD1 matching 7 bases. Germline V lookup: CDR1 SGHTA, CDR2 FQGNSA. Germline trimming cut 2 bases from V and 5 bases from J; bases unmatched to any gene: 14. The CDR3 is 17 residues long. The CDR3 sequence is CASSLPTGPDLSETQYF. The CDR3 DNA reads as TGTGCCAGCAGCTTACCGACAGGGCCCGACCTGTCGGAGACCCAGTACTTC.

J is TRBJ2-3 and V is TRBV7-2; TRBD2 is a possible D gene (5 bases). The germline V gene encodes CDR1 SGHTA and CDR2 FQGNSA. Trimming left V 4 bases short and J 8 bases short, with 13 bases between. This CDR3 is 13 amino acids long. CDR3 DNA sequence: TGTGCCAGCAGCTCCGAAGGGAGTAGTACGCAGTATTTT. This translates into CASSSEGSSTQYF.

This sequence joins TRBV6-2 or TRBV6-3 and TRBJ2-1; TRBD2 might be the D (6 bases). The CDR3 totals 15 residues. Trimming cost V 5 bases and J 0 bases, with 11 bases left between them. The germline V gene has CDR1 MNHEY and CDR2 SVGEGT. The CDR3 here is CASSPSGYSYNEQFF. CDR3 in DNA: TGTGCCAGCAGTCCCAGCGGGTACTCCTACAATGAGCAGTTCTTC.

The rearrangement uses TRBV10-3 and TRBJ2-1, with a tentative D call TRBD2 (5 bases). V lost 9 bases and J 2 bases, leaving 17 bases between the germline ends. Germline CDR1 ENHRY, CDR2 SYGVKD. The CDR3 is 15 residues long. CDR3 sequence reads: CAIHDRELTYNEQFF. CDR3 DNA sequence: TGTGCCATTCACGATCGGGAACTGACCTACAATGAGCAGTTCTTC.

The chain has TRBV6-6 and TRBJ2-1, with 11 bases matching TRBD2. This CDR3 is 14 amino acids long. The ends lost 6 bases at V and 4 bases at J; junction bases unmatched: 2. Germline V lookup: CDR1 MNHNY, CDR2 SVGAGI (reference sequence). In DNA, the CDR3 is TGTGCCAGCAGGACTAGCGGGGTTTACAATGAGCAGTTCTTC. This codes for CASRTSGVYNEQFF.

V and J are TRBV6-1 and TRBJ1-2, with 8 bases lining up with TRBD1. V lost 6 bases to trimming and J lost 2 bases; unmatched junction nucleotides: 5. Per germline, CDR1 MNHNS and CDR2 SASEGT. There are 14 residues in the CDR3. The CDR3 coding sequence is TGTGCCAGCAGGAGGACAGGGAGGAACTATGGCTACACCTTC. Protein: CASRRTGRNYGYTF.

In its sample, this clonotype was seen a few times. This chain joins TRBV20-1 and TRBJ2-7; TRBD1 agrees at 9 bases. This CDR3 is built from 15 residues. Germline loops: CDR1 DFQATT, CDR2 SNEGSKA (reference sequence). With 3 bases clipped from V and 2 bases from J, the junction kept 8 bases outside the gene matches. For the CDR3, the DNA is TGCAGTGCTAGGTACCCCGGGACAGGGCCCTACGAGCAGTACTTC. Protein sequence: CSARYPGTGPYEQYF.

Details on this clonotype: This CDR3 fails to terminate in the conserved phenylalanine or tryptophan, so it likely reflects a read error. V and J are TRBV15 and TRBJ1-2; TRBD1 is a possible D gene (5 bases). The CDR3 totals 14 residues. The germline V gene encodes CDR1 LNHNV and CDR2 YYDKDF (reference sequence). V was trimmed by 0 bases and J by 4 bases, leaving 9 bases between them. The CDR3 spells CATSRDQGTYGYTL. CDR3 sequence (DNA): TGTGCCACCAGCAGAGATCAAGGGACCTATGGCTACACCTTG.

In this sample, this clonotype turned up a few times. This rearrangement joins TRBV5-6 to TRBJ1-6, with D hard to call. Trimming pared 2 bases from V and 3 bases from J, leaving 9 bases between. The CDR3 is made up of 15 amino acids. CDR1 and CDR2 from the germline V gene are SGHDT and YYEEEE. CDR3: CASSLWKSYNSPLHF. CDR3 DNA sequence: TGTGCCAGCAGCTTATGGAAGAGCTATAATTCACCCCTCCACTTT. Full variable domain (rest looked up from reference TRBV5-6 and TRBJ1-6): DAGVTQSPTHLIKTRGQQVTLRCSPKSGHDTVSWYQQALGQGPQFIFQYYEEEERQRGNFPDRFSGHQFPNYSSELNVNALLLGDSALYLCASSLWKSYNSPLHFGNGTRLTVT.

The rearrangement links TRBV12-3 or TRBV12-4 to TRBJ1-1; unclear D gene. V gave up 6 bases and J gave up 4 bases, with 18 bases separating them. This CDR3 spans 15 amino acids. For the CDR3, the DNA is TGTGCCAGCAGCCCCCTCGGTCGGTTGGGCACTGAAGCTTTCTTT. Translation gives CASSPLGRLGTEAFF.

The chain employs TRBV14 and TRBJ2-5, with a possible D match to TRBD2 (5 bases). The DNA end lines up better with TRBJ2-7; the J call may be wrong. The CDR3 is made up of 13 amino acids. In germline, CDR1 is SGHDN, CDR2 FVKESK. As DNA, the CDR3 is TGTGCCAGCAGCCCGAAACTAGGGAGCGAGCAGTACTTC. This gives the protein CASSPKLGSEQYF.